This TCR beta chain derives from a study of human T cells and chemical hapten exposure. Study-wide points: Versus controls, expanded TCRs had significantly more large CDR3 similarity clusters.

This clonotype was seen a single time. Antigen unknown. Described treatment: therapeutic diphenylcyclopropenone sensitization with weekly scalp DPC. Trimming took 5 bases from V and 4 from J, leaving 10 bases between them. CDR3 length: 13 amino acids. Germline CDR1 reads SGHTA; CDR2 reads FQGNSA. Individual cDNA molecules each carried unique molecular identifiers attached by the library. TCRdb processed the reads anew with MiXCR; each CDR3 protein has one entry. The data contain just over 2,500 distinct CDR3 sequences, less than 55% of them singletons. The receptor was isolated from an adult with alopecia areata. Some clones in this sample may be carry-over from other donors' samples. This table probably holds off-target reads from a library built for another chain. The specimen comprised whole blood, sampled before DPC sensitization or 2, 6, or about 24 weeks after (not recorded which). The chain carries TRBV7-2 and TRBJ2-3; D not certain. In DNA form, the CDR3 reads TGTGCCAGCAGCCCCCAGTTTGCAGATACGCAGTATTTT. Protein sequence: CASSPQFADTQYF.